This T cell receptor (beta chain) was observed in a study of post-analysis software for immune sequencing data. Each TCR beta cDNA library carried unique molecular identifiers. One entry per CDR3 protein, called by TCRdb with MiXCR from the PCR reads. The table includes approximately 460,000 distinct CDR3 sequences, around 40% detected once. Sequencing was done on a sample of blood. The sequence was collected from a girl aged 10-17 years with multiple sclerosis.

The CDR3 DNA is TGTGCCAGCAGCCAAAGGACTCCTTCCTACGAGCAGTACTTC. This translates into CASSQRTPSYEQYF. This chain connects TRBV3-1 to TRBJ2-7; tentatively, D is TRBD2 (5 bases). Between the trimmed V and J ends, which lost 2 bases and 1 base, there was a span of 9 bases. The germline V gene has CDR1 LGHDT and CDR2 YNNKEL (reference sequence). This CDR3 region has 14 residues.